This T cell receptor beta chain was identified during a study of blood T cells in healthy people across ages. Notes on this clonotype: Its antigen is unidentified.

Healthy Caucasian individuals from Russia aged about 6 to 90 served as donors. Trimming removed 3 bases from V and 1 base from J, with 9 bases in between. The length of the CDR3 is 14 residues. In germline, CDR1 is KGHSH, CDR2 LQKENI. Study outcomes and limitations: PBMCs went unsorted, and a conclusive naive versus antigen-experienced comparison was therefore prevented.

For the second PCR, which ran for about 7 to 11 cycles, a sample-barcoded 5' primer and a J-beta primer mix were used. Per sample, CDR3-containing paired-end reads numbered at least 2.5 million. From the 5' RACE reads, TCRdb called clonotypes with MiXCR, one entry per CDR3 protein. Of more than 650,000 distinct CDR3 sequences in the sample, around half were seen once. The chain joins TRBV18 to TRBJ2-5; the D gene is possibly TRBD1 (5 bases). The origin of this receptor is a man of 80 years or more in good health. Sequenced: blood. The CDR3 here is CASSPNQGQETQYF. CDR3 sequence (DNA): TGTGCCAGCTCACCGAACCAGGGCCAAGAGACCCAGTACTTC.